This T cell receptor beta chain stems from a study of Graves' ophthalmopathy and Graves' hyperthyroidism. Points from the study as a whole: Discrimination between ophthalmopathy and stable hyperthyroidism by a 13-signature model showed about 86% sensitivity and about 80% specificity.

Amplified material comprised TCR beta CDR3 regions derived from RNA transcripts. Following a first-round RT-PCR that used HTBI primers, a second-round multiplex PCR was carried out. From the multiplex PCR reads, TCRdb called clonotypes with MiXCR, one entry per CDR3 protein. Of 500,000 to 700,000 distinct CDR3 sequences detected, 20% to 25% appear once; the ten largest clones hold around 6.9%. This clonotype was counted at least ten times. Its cognate antigen is unknown. The CDR3 totals 13 residues. Per germline, CDR1 MNHNS and CDR2 SASEGT. V was shortened by 4 bases and J by 5 bases, with 11 bases between the two germline ends.

This chain joins TRBV6-1 and TRBJ2-5, with D perhaps matching TRBD1 (5 bases). The sequencing sample was made of peripheral blood. The sequence was obtained from a woman under 30 with stable Graves' hyperthyroidism. Some clones in this sample may be carry-over from other donors' samples. This CDR3 is CASSVDSVETQYF. The CDR3 nucleotides are TGTGCCAGCAGTGTTGACAGCGTGGAGACCCAGTACTTC.